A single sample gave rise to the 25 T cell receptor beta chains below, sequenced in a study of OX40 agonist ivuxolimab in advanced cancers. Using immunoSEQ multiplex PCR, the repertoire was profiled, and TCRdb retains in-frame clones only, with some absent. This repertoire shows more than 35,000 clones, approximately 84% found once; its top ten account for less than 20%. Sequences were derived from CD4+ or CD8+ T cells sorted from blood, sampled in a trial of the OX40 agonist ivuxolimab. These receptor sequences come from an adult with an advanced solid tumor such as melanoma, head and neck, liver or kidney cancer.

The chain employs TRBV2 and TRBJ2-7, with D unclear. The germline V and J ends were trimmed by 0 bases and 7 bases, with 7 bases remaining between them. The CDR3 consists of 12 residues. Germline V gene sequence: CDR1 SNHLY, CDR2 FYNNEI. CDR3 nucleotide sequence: TGTGCCAGCAGTGAAGCCGGGTCGGAGCAGTACTTC. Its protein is CASSEAGSEQYF.

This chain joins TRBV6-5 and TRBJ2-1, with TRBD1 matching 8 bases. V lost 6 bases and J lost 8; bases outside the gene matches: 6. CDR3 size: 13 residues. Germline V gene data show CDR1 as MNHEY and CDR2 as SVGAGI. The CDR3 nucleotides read TGTGCCAGCAGCCCCGGACAGGGAGATGAGCAGTTCTTC. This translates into CASSPGQGDEQFF.

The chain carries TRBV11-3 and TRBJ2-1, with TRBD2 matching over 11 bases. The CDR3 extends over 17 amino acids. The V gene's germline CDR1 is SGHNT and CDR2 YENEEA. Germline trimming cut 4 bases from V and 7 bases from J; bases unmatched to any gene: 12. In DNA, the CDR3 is TGTGCCAGCAGCTCACCCTTAGCGGGGGGGTTGGAGAATGAGCAGTTCTTC. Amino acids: CASSSPLAGGLENEQFF.

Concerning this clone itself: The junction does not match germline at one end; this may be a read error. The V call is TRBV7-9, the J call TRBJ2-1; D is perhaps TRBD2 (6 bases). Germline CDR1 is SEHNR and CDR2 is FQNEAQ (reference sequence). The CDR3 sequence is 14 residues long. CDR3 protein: CASSPGTSFNEQFF. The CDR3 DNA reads TGTGCCAGCAGCCCAGGGACTTCCTTCAATGAGCAGTTCTTC.

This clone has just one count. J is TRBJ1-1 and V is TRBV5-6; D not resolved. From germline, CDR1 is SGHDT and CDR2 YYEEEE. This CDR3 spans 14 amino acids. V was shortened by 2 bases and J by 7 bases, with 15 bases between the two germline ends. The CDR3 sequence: CASSFGYSQFEAFF. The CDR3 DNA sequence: TGTGCCAGCAGCTTTGGCTACAGCCAGTTTGAAGCTTTCTTT.

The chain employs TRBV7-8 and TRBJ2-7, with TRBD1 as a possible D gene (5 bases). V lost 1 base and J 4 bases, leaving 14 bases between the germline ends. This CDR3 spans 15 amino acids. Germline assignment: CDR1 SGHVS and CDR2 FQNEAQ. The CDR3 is CASSLGPETAYEQYF. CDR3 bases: TGTGCCAGCAGCTTAGGTCCGGAGACAGCATACGAGCAGTACTTC.

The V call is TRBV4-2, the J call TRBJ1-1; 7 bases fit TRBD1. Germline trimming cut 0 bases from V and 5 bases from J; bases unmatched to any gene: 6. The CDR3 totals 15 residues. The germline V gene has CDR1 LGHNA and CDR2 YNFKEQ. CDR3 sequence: CASSQDQGGGTEAFF. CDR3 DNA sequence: TGTGCCAGCAGCCAAGACCAGGGGGGCGGGACTGAAGCTTTCTTT.

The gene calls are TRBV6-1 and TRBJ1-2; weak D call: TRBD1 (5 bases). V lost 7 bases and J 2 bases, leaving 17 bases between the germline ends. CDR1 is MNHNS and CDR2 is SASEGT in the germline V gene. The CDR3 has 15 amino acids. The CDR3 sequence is CASKIGQGNNYGYTF. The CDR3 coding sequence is TGTGCCAGCAAGATAGGGCAGGGTAACAACTATGGCTACACCTTC.

The CDR3 region has the DNA TGTGCCAGCAGCTTAGAGCGGGGAACCTACGAGCAGTACTTC. This translates into CASSLERGTYEQYF. V is TRBV7-9 and J is TRBJ2-7; 7 bases map to TRBD2. J gave up 2 bases and V 1 base, and 2 bases lay outside the gene matches. This CDR3 is built from 14 residues. In germline, CDR1 is SEHNR, CDR2 FQNEAQ (reference sequence).

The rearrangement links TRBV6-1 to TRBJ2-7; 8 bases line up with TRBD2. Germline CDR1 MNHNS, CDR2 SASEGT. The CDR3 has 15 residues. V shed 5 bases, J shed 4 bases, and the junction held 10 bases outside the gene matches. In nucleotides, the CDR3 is TGTGCCAGCAGTCCGCCGGTCACTAGCGGATACGAGCAGTACTTC. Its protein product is CASSPPVTSGYEQYF.

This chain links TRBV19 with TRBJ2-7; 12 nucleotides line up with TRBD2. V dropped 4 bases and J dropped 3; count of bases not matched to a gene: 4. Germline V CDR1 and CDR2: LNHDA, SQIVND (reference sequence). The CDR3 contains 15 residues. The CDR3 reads CASSTGTSGYYEQYF. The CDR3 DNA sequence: TGTGCCAGTAGTACCGGGACTAGCGGGTACTACGAGCAGTACTTC.

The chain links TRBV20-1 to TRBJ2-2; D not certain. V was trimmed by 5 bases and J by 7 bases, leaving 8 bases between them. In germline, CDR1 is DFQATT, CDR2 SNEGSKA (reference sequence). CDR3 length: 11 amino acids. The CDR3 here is CSALVGGELFF. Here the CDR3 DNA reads TGCAGTGCTCTAGTGGGCGGGGAGCTGTTTTTT.

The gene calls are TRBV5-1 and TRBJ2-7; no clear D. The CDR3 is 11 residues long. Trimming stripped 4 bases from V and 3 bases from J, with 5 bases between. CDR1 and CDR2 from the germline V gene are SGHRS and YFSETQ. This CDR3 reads CASSQHYEQYF. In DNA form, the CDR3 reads TGCGCCAGCAGCCAGCACTACGAGCAGTACTTC.

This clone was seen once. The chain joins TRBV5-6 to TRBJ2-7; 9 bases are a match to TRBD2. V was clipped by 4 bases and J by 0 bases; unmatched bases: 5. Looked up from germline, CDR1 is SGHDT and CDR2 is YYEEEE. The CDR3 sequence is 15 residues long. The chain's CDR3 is CASSLWTSASYEQYF. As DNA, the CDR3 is TGTGCCAGCAGCCTGTGGACTAGCGCCTCCTACGAGCAGTACTTC.

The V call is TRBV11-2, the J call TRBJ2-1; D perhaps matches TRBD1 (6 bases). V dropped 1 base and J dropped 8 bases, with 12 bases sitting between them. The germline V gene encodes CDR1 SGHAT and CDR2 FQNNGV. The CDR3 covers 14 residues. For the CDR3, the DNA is TGTGCCAGCAGCTTAGCACAGGGAGCACATGAGCAGTTCTTC. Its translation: CASSLAQGAHEQFF. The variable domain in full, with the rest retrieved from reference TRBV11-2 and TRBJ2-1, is EAGVAQSPRYKIIEKRQSVAFWCNPISGHATLYWYQQILGQGPKLLIQFQNNGVVDDSQLPKDRFSAERLKGVDSTLKIQPAKLEDSAVYLCASSLAQGAHEQFFGPGTRLTVL.

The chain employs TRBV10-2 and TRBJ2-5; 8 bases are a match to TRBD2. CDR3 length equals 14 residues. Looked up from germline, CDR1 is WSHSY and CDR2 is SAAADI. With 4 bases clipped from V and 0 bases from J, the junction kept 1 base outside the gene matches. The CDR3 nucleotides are TGCGCCAGCAGTGGACTAGCGAACCAAGAGACCCAGTACTTC. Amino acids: CASSGLANQETQYF.

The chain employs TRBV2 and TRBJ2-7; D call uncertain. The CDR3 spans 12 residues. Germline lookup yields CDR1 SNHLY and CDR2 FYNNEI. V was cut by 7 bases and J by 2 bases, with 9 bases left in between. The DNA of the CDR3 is TGTGCCAGCAAGGGATCTCCCTACGAGCAGTACTTC. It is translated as CASKGSPYEQYF.

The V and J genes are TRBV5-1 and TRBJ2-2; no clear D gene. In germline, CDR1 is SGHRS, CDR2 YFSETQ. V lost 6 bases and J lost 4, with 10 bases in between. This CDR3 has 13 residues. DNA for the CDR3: TGCGCCAGCAAGTTACTGGGCACCGGGGAGCTGTTTTTT. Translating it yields CASKLLGTGELFF.

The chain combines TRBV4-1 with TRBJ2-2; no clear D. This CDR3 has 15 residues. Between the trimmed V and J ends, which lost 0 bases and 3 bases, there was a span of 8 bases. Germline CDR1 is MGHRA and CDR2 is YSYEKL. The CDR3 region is CASSQDPVYTGELFF. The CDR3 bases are TGCGCCAGCAGCCAAGACCCAGTATACACCGGGGAGCTGTTTTTT.

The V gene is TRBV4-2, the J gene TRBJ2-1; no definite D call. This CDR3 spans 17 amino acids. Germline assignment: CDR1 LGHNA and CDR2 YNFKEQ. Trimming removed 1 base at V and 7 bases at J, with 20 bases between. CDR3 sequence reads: CASSQVVTTEDKNEQFF. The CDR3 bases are TGTGCCAGCAGCCAAGTGGTCACGACTGAAGATAAGAATGAGCAGTTCTTC.

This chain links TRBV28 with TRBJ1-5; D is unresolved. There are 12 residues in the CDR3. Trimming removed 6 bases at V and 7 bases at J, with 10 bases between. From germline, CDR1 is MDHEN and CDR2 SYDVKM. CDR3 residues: CASRQQRQPQHF. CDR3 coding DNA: TGTGCCAGCAGGCAACAACGACAGCCCCAGCATTTT.

The CDR3 DNA is TGTGCCAGTAGTACATTTAGCGGGGGGAGTAATGAGCAGTTCTTC. Its protein is CASSTFSGGSNEQFF. The chain recombines TRBV19 with TRBJ2-1; 10 nucleotides agree with TRBD2. Germline loops: CDR1 LNHDA, CDR2 SQIVND (reference sequence). The J segment lost 7 bases and the V segment lost 4 bases, leaving 7 bases of the junction unmatched. This CDR3 has 15 residues.

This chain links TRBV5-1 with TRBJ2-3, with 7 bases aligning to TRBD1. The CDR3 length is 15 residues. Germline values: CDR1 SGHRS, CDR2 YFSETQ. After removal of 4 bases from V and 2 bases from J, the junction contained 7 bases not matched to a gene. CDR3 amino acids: CASSLAGTVTDTQYF. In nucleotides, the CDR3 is TGCGCCAGCAGCCTGGCCGGGACAGTCACAGATACGCAGTATTTT.

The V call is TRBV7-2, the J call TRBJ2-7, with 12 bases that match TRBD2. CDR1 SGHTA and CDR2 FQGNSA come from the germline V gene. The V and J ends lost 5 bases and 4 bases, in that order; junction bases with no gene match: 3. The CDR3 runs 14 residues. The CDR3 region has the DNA TGTGCCAGCAGCCCACTAGCGGGGGGTTACGAGCAGTACTTC. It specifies CASSPLAGGYEQYF.

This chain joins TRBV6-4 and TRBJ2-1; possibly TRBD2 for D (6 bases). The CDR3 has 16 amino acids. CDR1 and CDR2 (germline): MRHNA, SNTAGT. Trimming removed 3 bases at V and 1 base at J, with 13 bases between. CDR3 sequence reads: CASSDDSRGSYNEQFF. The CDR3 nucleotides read TGTGCCAGCAGTGATGACTCCCGGGGGTCCTACAATGAGCAGTTCTTC.